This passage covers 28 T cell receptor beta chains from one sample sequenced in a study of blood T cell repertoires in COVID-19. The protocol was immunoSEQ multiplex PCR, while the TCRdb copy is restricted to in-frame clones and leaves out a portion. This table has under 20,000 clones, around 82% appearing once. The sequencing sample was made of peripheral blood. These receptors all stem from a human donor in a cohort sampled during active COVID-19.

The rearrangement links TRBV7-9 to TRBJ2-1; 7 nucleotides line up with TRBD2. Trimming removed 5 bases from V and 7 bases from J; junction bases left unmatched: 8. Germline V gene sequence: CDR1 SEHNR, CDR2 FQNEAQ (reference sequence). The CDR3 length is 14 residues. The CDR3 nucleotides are TGTGCCAGCAGCCCCCGACTAGCTGGGAATGAGCAGTTCTTC. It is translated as CASSPRLAGNEQFF.

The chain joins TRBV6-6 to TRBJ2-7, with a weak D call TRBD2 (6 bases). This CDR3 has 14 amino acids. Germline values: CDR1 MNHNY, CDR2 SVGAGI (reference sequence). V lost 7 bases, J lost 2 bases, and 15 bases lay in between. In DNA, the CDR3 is TGTGCCAGCAACCGGGACTCCGGCGCCTACGAGCAGTACTTC. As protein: CASNRDSGAYEQYF.

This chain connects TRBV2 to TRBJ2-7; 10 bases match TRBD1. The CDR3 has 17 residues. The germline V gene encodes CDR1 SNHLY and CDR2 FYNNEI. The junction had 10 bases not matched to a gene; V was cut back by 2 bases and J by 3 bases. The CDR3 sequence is CASSEYRGTGARYEQYF. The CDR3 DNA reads TGTGCCAGCAGTGAATATAGAGGGACAGGGGCTCGCTACGAGCAGTACTTC.

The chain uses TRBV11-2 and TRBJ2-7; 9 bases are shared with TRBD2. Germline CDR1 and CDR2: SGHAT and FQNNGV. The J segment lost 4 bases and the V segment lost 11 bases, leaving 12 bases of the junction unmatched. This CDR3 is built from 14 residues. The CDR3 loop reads CAVSWAGGPYEQYF. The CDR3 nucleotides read TGTGCCGTGTCGTGGGCGGGAGGGCCATACGAGCAGTACTTC.

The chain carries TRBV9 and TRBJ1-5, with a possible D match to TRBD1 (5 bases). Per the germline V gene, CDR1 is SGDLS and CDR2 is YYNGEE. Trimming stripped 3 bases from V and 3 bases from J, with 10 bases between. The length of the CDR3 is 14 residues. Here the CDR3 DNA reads TGTGCCAGCAGCGGACCAGGGTTCAATCAGCCCCAGCATTTT. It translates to CASSGPGFNQPQHF.

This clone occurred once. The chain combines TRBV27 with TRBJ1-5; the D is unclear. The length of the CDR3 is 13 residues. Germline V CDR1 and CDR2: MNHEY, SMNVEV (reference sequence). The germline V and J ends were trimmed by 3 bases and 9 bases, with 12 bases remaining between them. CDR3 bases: TGTGCCAGCAGTTTTAGCGGGGTGGGGCCCCAGCATTTT. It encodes CASSFSGVGPQHF.

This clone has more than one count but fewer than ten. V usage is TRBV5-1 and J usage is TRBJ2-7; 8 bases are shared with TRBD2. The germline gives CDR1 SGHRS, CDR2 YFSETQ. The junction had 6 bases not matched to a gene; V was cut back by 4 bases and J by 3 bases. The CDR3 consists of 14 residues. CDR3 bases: TGCGCCAGCAGCCCGGGACTAGGTTACTACGAGCAGTACTTC. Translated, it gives CASSPGLGYYEQYF.

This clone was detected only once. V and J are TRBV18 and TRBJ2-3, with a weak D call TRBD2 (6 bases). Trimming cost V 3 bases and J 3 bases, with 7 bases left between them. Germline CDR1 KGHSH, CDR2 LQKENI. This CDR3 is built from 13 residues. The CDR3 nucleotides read TGTGCCAGCTCACCGGGGAGGACAGATACGCAGTATTTT. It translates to CASSPGRTDTQYF.

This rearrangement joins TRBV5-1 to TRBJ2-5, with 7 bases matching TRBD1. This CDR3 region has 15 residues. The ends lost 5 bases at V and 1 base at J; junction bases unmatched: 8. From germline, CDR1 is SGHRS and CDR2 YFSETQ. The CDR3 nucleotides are TGCGCCAGCAGGGGTGTGGGACAGACCCAAGAGACCCAGTACTTC. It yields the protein CASRGVGQTQETQYF. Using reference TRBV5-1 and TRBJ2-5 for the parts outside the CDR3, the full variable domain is KAGVTQTPRYLIKTRGQQVTLSCSPISGHRSVSWYQQTPGQGLQFLFEYFSETQRNKGNFPGRFSGRQFSNSRSEMNVSTLELGDSALYLCASRGVGQTQETQYFGPGTRLLVL.

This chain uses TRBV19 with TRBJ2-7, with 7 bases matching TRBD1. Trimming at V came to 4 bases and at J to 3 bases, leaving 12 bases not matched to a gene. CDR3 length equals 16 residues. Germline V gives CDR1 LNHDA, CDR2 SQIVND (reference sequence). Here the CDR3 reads CASSKGYGDSYYEQYF. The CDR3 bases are TGTGCCAGTAGTAAGGGTTACGGGGACAGTTACTACGAGCAGTACTTC.

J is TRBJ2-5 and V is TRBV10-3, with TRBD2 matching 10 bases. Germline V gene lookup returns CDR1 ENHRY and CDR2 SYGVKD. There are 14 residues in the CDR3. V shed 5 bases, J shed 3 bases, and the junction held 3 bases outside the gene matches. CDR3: CAISNLAGEETQYF. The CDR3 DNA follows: TGTGCCATCAGTAACCTAGCGGGAGAAGAGACCCAGTACTTC.

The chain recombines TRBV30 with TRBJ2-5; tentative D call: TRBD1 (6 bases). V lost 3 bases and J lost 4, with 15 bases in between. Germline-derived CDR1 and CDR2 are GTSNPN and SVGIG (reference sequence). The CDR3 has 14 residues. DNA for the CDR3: TGTGCCTGGAGCCTAGGGACACTGCCAGAGACCCAGTACTTC. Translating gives CAWSLGTLPETQYF.

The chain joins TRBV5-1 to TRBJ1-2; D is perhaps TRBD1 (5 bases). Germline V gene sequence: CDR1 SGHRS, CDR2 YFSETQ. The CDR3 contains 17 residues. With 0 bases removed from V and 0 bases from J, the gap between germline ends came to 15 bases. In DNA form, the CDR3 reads TGCGCCAGCAGCTTGGCGGGGGTCGGGGGTACTAACTATGGCTACACCTTC. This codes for CASSLAGVGGTNYGYTF.

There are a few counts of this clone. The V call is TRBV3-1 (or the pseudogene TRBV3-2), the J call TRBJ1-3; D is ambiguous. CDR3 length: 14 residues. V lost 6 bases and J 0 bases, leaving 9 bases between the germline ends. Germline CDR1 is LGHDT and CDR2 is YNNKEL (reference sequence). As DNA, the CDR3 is TGTGCCAGCAGTGCGGCATACTCTGGAAACACCATATATTTT. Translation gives CASSAAYSGNTIYF.

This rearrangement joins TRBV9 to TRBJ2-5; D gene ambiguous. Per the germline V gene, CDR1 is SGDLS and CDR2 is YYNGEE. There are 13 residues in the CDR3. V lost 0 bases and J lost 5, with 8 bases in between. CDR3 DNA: TGTGCCAGCAGCGTAGCAGGTCGGGAGACCCAGTACTTC. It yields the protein CASSVAGRETQYF.

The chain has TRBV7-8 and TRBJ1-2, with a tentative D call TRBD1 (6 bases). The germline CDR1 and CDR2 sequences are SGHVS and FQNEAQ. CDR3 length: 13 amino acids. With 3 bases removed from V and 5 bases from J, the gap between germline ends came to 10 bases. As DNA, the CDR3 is TGTGCCAGCAGCTTCGAACAGGGATATGGCTACACCTTC. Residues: CASSFEQGYGYTF.

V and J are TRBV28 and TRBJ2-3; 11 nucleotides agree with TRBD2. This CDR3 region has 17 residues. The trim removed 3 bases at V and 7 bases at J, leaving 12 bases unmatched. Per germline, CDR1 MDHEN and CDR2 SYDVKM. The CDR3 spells CASSFRLAGGSANTQYF. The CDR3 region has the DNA TGTGCCAGCAGTTTCCGGCTAGCGGGGGGATCCGCGAATACGCAGTATTTT.

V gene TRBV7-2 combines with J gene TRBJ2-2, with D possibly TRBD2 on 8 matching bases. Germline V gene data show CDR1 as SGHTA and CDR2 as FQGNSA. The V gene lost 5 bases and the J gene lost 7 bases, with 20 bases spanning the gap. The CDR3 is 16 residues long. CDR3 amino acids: CASSASGLRDSGELFF. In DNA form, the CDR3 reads TGTGCCAGCAGCGCTAGCGGGTTGCGGGACAGCGGGGAGCTGTTTTTT.

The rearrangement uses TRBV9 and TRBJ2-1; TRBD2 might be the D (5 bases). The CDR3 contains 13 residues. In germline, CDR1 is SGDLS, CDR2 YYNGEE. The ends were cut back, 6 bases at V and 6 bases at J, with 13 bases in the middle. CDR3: CASNLEGANEQFF. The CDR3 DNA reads TGTGCCAGCAACCTAGAGGGCGCCAATGAGCAGTTCTTC.

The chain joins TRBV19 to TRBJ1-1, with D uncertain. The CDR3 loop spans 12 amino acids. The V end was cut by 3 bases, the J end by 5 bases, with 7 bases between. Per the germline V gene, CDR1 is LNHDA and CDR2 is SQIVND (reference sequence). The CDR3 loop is CASSIRGTEAFF. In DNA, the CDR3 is TGTGCCAGTAGTATTCGGGGAACTGAAGCTTTCTTT.

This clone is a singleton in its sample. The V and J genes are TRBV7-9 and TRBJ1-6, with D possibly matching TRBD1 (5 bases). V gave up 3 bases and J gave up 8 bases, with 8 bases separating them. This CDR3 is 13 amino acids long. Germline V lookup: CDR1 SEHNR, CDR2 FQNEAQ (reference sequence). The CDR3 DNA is TGTGCCAGCAGCTTGGGAGGGGATTCACCCCTCCACTTT. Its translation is CASSLGGDSPLHF.

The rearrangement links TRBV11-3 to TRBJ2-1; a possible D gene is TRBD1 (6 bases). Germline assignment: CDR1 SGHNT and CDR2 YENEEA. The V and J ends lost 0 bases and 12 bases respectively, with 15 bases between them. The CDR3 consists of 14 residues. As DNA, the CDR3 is TGTGCCAGCAGCTTAGAGGTTAACTTAGGGGGGCAGTTCTTC. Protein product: CASSLEVNLGGQFF. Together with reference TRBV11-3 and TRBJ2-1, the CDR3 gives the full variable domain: EAGVVQSPRYKIIEKKQPVAFWCNPISGHNTLYWYLQNLGQGPELLIRYENEEAVDDSQLPKDRFSAERLKGVDSTLKIQPAELGDSAVYLCASSLEVNLGGQFFGPGTRLTVL.

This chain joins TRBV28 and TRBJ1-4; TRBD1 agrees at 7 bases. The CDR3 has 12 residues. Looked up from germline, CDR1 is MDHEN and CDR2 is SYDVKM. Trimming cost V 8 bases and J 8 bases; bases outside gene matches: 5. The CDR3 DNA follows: TGTGCCAGCGAGGGGGCGCGGGAAAAACTGTTTTTT. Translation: CASEGAREKLFF.

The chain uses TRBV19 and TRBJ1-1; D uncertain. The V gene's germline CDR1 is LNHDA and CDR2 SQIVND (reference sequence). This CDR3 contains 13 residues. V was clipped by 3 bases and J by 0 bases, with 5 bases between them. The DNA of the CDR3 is TGTGCCAGTAGTATGTCTGTGAACACTGAAGCTTTCTTT. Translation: CASSMSVNTEAFF. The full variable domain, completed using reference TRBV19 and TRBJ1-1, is DGGITQSPKYLFRKEGQNVTLSCEQNLNHDAMYWYRQDPGQGLRLIYYSQIVNDFQKGDIAEGYSVSREKKESFPLTVTSAQKNPTAFYLCASSMSVNTEAFFGQGTRLTVV.

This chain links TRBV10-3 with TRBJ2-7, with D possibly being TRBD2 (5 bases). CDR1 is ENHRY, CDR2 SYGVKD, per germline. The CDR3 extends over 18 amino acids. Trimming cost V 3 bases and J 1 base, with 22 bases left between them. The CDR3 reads CAISEKRVKGRLSYEQYF. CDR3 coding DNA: TGTGCCATCAGTGAAAAAAGGGTGAAGGGCCGACTATCCTACGAGCAGTACTTC.

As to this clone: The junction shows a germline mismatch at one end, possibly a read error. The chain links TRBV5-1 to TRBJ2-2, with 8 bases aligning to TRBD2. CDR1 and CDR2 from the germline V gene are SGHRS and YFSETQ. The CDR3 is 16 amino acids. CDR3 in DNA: TGCCCCAGCAGCCACGACGGGGGGGCGCAACCCGGGGAGCTGTTTTTT. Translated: CPSSHDGGAQPGELFF.

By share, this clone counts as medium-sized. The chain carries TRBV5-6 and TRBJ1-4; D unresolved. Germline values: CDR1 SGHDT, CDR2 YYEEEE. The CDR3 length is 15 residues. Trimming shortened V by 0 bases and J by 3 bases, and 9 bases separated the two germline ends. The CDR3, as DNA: TGTGCCAGCAGCTTGGTGGCTGCAGCTAATGAAAAACTGTTTTTT. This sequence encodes CASSLVAAANEKLFF. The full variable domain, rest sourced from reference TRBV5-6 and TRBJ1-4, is DAGVTQSPTHLIKTRGQQVTLRCSPKSGHDTVSWYQQALGQGPQFIFQYYEEEERQRGNFPDRFSGHQFPNYSSELNVNALLLGDSALYLCASSLVAAANEKLFFGSGTQLSVL.

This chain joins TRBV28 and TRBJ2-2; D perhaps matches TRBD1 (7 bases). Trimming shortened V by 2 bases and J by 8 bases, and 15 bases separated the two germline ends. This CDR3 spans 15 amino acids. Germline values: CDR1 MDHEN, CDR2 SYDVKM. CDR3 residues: CASSLPQGGSGELFF. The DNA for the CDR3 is TGTGCCAGCAGTTTACCCCAGGGGGGATCGGGGGAGCTGTTTTTT.